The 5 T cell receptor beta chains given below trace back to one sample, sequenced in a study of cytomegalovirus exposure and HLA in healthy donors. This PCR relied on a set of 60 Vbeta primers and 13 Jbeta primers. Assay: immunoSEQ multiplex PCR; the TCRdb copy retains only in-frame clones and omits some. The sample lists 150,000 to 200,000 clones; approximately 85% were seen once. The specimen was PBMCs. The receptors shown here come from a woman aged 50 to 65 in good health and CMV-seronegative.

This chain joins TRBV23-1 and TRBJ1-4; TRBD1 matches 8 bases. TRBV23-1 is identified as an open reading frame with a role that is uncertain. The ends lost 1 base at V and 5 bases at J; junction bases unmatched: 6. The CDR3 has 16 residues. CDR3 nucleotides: TGCGCCAGCAGTCAATTATGGACAGGGCTAAATGAAAAACTGTTTTTT. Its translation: CASSQLWTGLNEKLFF.

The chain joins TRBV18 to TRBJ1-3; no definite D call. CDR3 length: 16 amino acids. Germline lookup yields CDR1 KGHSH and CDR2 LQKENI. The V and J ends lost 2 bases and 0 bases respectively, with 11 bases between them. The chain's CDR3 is CASSPSPGSSGNTIYF. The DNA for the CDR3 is TGTGCCAGCTCACCATCACCAGGAAGCTCTGGAAACACCATATATTTT.

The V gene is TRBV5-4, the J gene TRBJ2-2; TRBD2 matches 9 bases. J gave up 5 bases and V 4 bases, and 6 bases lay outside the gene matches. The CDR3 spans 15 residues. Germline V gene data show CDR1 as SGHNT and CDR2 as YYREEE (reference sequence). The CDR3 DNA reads TGTGCCAGCAGCCTTAGCGGGAGTTTAACCGGGGAGCTGTTTTTT. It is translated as CASSLSGSLTGELFF.

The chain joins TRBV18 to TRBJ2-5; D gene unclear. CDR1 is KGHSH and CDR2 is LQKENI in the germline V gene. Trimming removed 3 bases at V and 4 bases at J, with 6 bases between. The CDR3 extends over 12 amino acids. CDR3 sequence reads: CASSPAVETQYF. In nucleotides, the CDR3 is TGTGCCAGCTCACCGGCAGTAGAGACCCAGTACTTC.

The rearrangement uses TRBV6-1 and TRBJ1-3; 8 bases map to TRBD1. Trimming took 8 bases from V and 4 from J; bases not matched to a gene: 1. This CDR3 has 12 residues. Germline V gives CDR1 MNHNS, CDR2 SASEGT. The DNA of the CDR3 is TGTGCCAGCTGGACAGGGGGAAACACCATATATTTT. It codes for CASWTGGNTIYF.